This T cell receptor (beta chain) was observed in a study of CD8+CD57+ T cells in acquired aplastic anemia. It was patients with CD8+CD57+ cell expansion by flow cytometry who were chosen for sequencing. A severe acquired aplastic anemia diagnosis applied to all patients. Sampling of blood occurred while the patients had still received no therapy. The template used for profiling TCR beta VDJ and CDR3 was genomic DNA. TCRdb reanalysed the reads using MiXCR and keeps one entry per CDR3 protein. The sample lists 250,000 or so distinct CDR3 sequences; 47% were seen once. This sequence was found in a human donor with aplastic anemia. Input material: sorted CD4+, CD8+, or CD8+CD57+ T cells (not recorded which) from PBMCs.

CDR3 DNA sequence: TGTGCCAGCAGCTCATTTTCGACGGGACTAGCGGGAGGCTTCCGCGCCCACGAGCAGTACTTC. Protein: CASSSFSTGLAGGFRAHEQYF. The rearrangement links TRBV7-9 to TRBJ2-7, with 15 bases aligning to TRBD2. Germline values: CDR1 SEHNR, CDR2 FQNEAQ (reference sequence). The trim removed 4 bases at V and 5 bases at J, leaving 21 bases unmatched. The CDR3 extends over 21 amino acids.